The 4 T cell receptor beta chains below come from one sample, sequenced in a study of cytomegalovirus exposure and HLA in healthy donors. The PCR ran on 60 Vbeta and 13 Jbeta primers. Repertoires were generated with immunoSEQ multiplex PCR, while TCRdb's copy carries only in-frame clones and drops some. The table includes more than 100,000 clones, around four fifths detected once. Sequencing input: PBMCs. These receptors were taken from a middle-aged man in good health and CMV-seronegative.

The chain couples TRBV7-9 to TRBJ2-7; maybe TRBD2 (6 bases). Between the trimmed V and J ends, which lost 5 bases and 3 bases, there was a span of 20 bases. The V gene's germline CDR1 is SEHNR and CDR2 FQNEAQ (reference sequence). The CDR3 sequence is 16 residues long. Here the CDR3 reads CASSENAWGGHYEQYF. The CDR3 DNA follows: TGTGCCAGCAGCGAAAACGCTTGGGGAGGACACTACGAGCAGTACTTC.

This clone was seen just once. The chain combines TRBV4-1 with TRBJ1-1; D is undetermined. The V gene lost 2 bases and the J gene lost 0 bases, with 10 bases spanning the gap. CDR1 and CDR2 (germline): MGHRA, YSYEKL. The length of the CDR3 is 15 residues. CDR3 region: CASSQMTGLNTEAFF. Here the CDR3 DNA reads TGCGCCAGCAGCCAAATGACTGGGTTGAACACTGAAGCTTTCTTT.

The chain combines TRBV7-8 with TRBJ2-6; perhaps TRBD2 as D (6 bases). The CDR3 extends over 15 amino acids. V was clipped by 0 bases and J by 3 bases, with 6 bases between them. The germline V gene encodes CDR1 SGHVS and CDR2 FQNEAQ. CDR3 protein: CASSLAGGGANVLTF. The CDR3 nucleotides are TGTGCCAGCAGCTTAGCGGGAGGTGGGGCCAACGTCCTGACTTTC.

A note on this clone: An end of the junction differs from the germline gene, which may be a read error. The V gene is TRBV6-6, the J gene TRBJ2-3; 7 bases agree with TRBD1. This CDR3 contains 15 residues. Germline V gene lookup returns CDR1 MNHNY and CDR2 SVGAGI (reference sequence). As DNA, the CDR3 is TGTGCCAGCAGTTACCTCGGGACAGATACAGATACGCGGTATTTT. Translation gives CASSYLGTDTDTRYF.